These 19 T cell receptor beta chains were all obtained from the same sample, sequenced in a study of control samples from healthy donors and cancer patients. The method was immunoSEQ multiplex PCR; TCRdb's version includes in-frame clones alone and lacks a portion of them. The sample contains fewer than 60,000 clones, 70% to 90% of which appear only once. Input material: PBMCs. The receptors originated from a woman in her fifties or sixties with lung cancer.

Regarding this clone: Within the sample, other DNA sequences also encode this same CDR3. The chain joins TRBV2 to TRBJ1-2; unclear D gene. The germline CDR1 and CDR2 sequences are SNHLY and FYNNEI. V was cut by 9 bases and J by 8 bases, with 16 bases left in between. CDR3 size: 12 residues. Written as DNA, the CDR3 is TGTGCCAGTCGCGGGTGGGGTCGGGGCTACACCTTC. Translating it yields CASRGWGRGYTF.

The chain carries TRBV6-1 and TRBJ1-1; D is possibly TRBD1 (5 bases). This CDR3 is 15 amino acids long. Germline loops: CDR1 MNHNS, CDR2 SASEGT. V was cut by 1 base and J by 4 bases, with 13 bases left in between. The CDR3 DNA reads TGTGCCAGCAGTGAAGATCTTCGCAGGGCCACTGAAGCTTTCTTT. Amino acid sequence: CASSEDLRRATEAFF.

The chain links TRBV9 to TRBJ2-1; 7 positions match TRBD2. The CDR3 has 14 amino acids. The V segment lost 4 bases and the J segment 3 bases; nucleotides outside the gene matches: 4. The germline CDR1 and CDR2 sequences are SGDLS and YYNGEE. CDR3 loop: CASSTASGYNEQFF. CDR3 DNA sequence: TGTGCCAGCAGCACGGCTAGCGGCTACAATGAGCAGTTCTTC.

CDR3: CASGLVLGGYSNQPQHF. In DNA, the CDR3 is TGTGCTAGTGGTTTGGTACTCGGGGGGTATAGCAATCAGCCCCAGCATTTT. The rearrangement joins TRBV12-5 to TRBJ1-5; tentative D call: TRBD1 (5 bases). Trimming cost V 0 bases and J 0 bases, with 12 bases left between them. Germline V CDR1 and CDR2: LGHNT, FRNRAP. The length of the CDR3 is 17 residues.

This clone was seen once. This chain links TRBV5-1 with TRBJ2-3, with 14 bases lining up with TRBD2. J lost 6 bases, V lost 4 bases, and 4 bases had no gene match. Per the germline V gene, CDR1 is SGHRS and CDR2 is YFSETQ. This CDR3 has 15 amino acids. As DNA, the CDR3 is TGCGCCAGCAGCACTGGGACTAGCGGGGGCGATACGCAGTATTTT. Protein product: CASSTGTSGGDTQYF.

This clone is a singleton in its sample. The CDR3 bases are TGTGCCAGCAGCCAGGGTCGGCGGGGAGAGAGCCGGTACCAAGAGACCCAGTACTTC. Encoded protein: CASSQGRRGESRYQETQYF. The V gene is TRBV21-1, the J gene TRBJ2-5; TRBD2 reflects the table's D call only, with no check against the DNA. TRBV21-1 is assigned pseudogene status. The CDR3 extends over 19 amino acids.

This chain uses TRBV2 with TRBJ1-4; possible D gene TRBD1, 6 bases. Germline-derived CDR1 and CDR2 are SNHLY and FYNNEI. The CDR3 consists of 18 residues. Trimming removed 8 bases at V and 10 bases at J, with 32 bases between. CDR3 loop: CASVFKVLSSGAVGKLFF. The CDR3 coding sequence is TGTGCCAGCGTTTTTAAAGTCCTTTCTTCGGGGGCCGTCGGAAAACTGTTTTTT.

This sequence joins TRBV7-2 and TRBJ2-3, with 12 nucleotides matching TRBD2. Germline V lookup: CDR1 SGHTA, CDR2 FQGNSA. The V and J ends lost 3 bases and 3 bases, in that order; junction bases with no gene match: 4. The CDR3 covers 16 residues. The CDR3 sequence: CASSFLAGGWTDTQYF. The CDR3 DNA is TGTGCCAGCAGCTTCCTAGCGGGGGGGTGGACAGATACGCAGTATTTT.

The chain combines TRBV7-7 with TRBJ2-1, with D hard to call. Between the trimmed V and J ends, which lost 3 bases and 0 bases, there was a span of 9 bases. CDR3 length: 15 amino acids. The germline V gene has CDR1 SSHAT and CDR2 FNYEAQ (reference sequence). CDR3 amino acids: CASSLGGLSYNEQFF. The DNA of the CDR3 is TGTGCCAGCAGCTTGGGCGGCCTCTCCTACAATGAGCAGTTCTTC.

This chain links TRBV5-1 with TRBJ1-5, with 7 bases matching TRBD1. V lost 4 bases, J lost 2 bases, and 3 bases stayed unmatched. This CDR3 has 14 amino acids. From germline, CDR1 is SGHRS and CDR2 YFSETQ. The CDR3: CASSPGQGNQPQHF. CDR3 DNA sequence: TGCGCCAGCAGCCCCGGACAGGGCAATCAGCCCCAGCATTTT. The full variable domain, completed using reference TRBV5-1 and TRBJ1-5, is KAGVTQTPRYLIKTRGQQVTLSCSPISGHRSVSWYQQTPGQGLQFLFEYFSETQRNKGNFPGRFSGRQFSNSRSEMNVSTLELGDSALYLCASSPGQGNQPQHFGDGTRLSIL.

V and J are TRBV28 and TRBJ1-2; the D is unclear. Trimming took off 5 bases at V and 5 bases at J, with 15 bases between the two ends. The CDR3 spans 14 residues. CDR1 is MDHEN, CDR2 SYDVKM, per germline. The CDR3 reads CASSPPAEAYGYTF. CDR3 in DNA: TGTGCCAGCAGTCCCCCTGCGGAGGCATATGGCTACACCTTC.

This clone was recorded only once. The chain carries TRBV10-3 and TRBJ2-6; no firm D call. The germline V gene has CDR1 ENHRY and CDR2 SYGVKD. This CDR3 has 14 amino acids. Trimming pared 0 bases from V and 4 bases from J, leaving 4 bases between. The CDR3 DNA is TGTGCCATCAGTGAGTCGGCAGGGGCCAACGTCCTGACTTTC. Its protein product is CAISESAGANVLTF.

V gene TRBV29-1 combines with J gene TRBJ1-4; D not resolved. This CDR3 has 11 residues. Germline loops: CDR1 SQVTM, CDR2 ANQGSEA. V lost 4 bases, J lost 0 bases, and 0 bases lay in between. In DNA form, the CDR3 reads TGCAGCGTTGCAACTAATGAAAAACTGTTTTTT. It specifies CSVATNEKLFF.

The chain couples TRBV28 to TRBJ1-2; D not resolved. The CDR3 contains 16 residues. V dropped 1 base and J dropped 8 bases, with 20 bases sitting between them. Looked up from germline, CDR1 is MDHEN and CDR2 is SYDVKM. CDR3 DNA sequence: TGTGCCAGCAGTTTATTATACGGCAGCTTGAACGGGGGCTACACCTTC. Its protein is CASSLLYGSLNGGYTF.

The chain recombines TRBV5-4 with TRBJ1-4; D gene unclear. Between the trimmed V and J ends, which lost 1 base and 6 bases, there was a span of 7 bases. CDR3 length: 13 residues. Germline V lookup: CDR1 SGHNT, CDR2 YYREEE (reference sequence). The CDR3 reads CASSLNRDEKLFF. The CDR3 DNA sequence: TGTGCCAGCAGCTTGAATCGGGATGAAAAACTGTTTTTT.

The genes are TRBV5-5 and TRBJ1-5, with 7 bases fitting TRBD1. V was clipped by 2 bases and J by 7 bases; unmatched bases: 3. The germline V gene has CDR1 SGHKS and CDR2 YYEKEE (reference sequence). There are 13 residues in the CDR3. The CDR3 DNA sequence: TGTGCCAGCAGCTTCACAGGGGAACAGCCCCAGCATTTT. Its translation is CASSFTGEQPQHF.

This rearrangement joins TRBV2 to TRBJ1-1; maybe TRBD1 (6 bases). CDR1 and CDR2 from the germline V gene are SNHLY and FYNNEI. V gave up 7 bases and J gave up 6 bases, with 18 bases separating them. The CDR3 runs to 14 residues. The CDR3 bases are TGTGCCAGCACCGTACAGGGAGAAGTCTCTGAAGCTTTCTTT. Amino acids: CASTVQGEVSEAFF.

The chain employs TRBV5-1 and TRBJ1-4, with 7 bases identical to TRBD1. Germline V CDR1 and CDR2: SGHRS, YFSETQ. This CDR3 comprises 14 residues. Germline trimming cut 7 bases from V and 5 bases from J; bases unmatched to any gene: 8. The CDR3 DNA reads as TGCGCCAGCGCCCGGGACAGCAGGAATGAAAAACTGTTTTTT. Translation: CASARDSRNEKLFF.

The chain combines TRBV4-2 with TRBJ2-3, with a possible D match to TRBD2 (5 bases). This CDR3 has 18 residues. Germline CDR1 is LGHNA and CDR2 is YNFKEQ. Trimming left V 0 bases short and J 2 bases short, with 18 bases between. The CDR3 DNA reads as TGTGCCAGCAGCCAAGATTTGAGGGATGGACTTTCCACAGATACGCAGTATTTT. Translation: CASSQDLRDGLSTDTQYF.